What follows describes a single T cell receptor beta chain. Measured with immunoSEQ multiplex PCR; TCRdb has only the in-frame clones, and not every one. The sample lists fewer than 120,000 clones, over 85% seen once, with 1% to 1.5% in the top ten. The source of the sample is a study of siplizumab effects on memory and regulatory T cells. V lost 5 bases to trimming and J lost 3 bases; unmatched junction nucleotides: 3. Germline-derived CDR1 and CDR2 are SEHNR and FQNEAQ (reference sequence). This CDR3 is 15 amino acids long. The sample consisted of CD4+ T cells sorted from blood. The chain links TRBV7-9 to TRBJ2-3; 12 bases are shared with TRBD2. This clonotype was sampled from a human donor in good health. The CDR3 DNA is TGTGCCAGCAGCCCTAGCGGGAGGGCGACAGATACGCAGTATTTT. Protein sequence: CASSPSGRATDTQYF.